The source of this T cell receptor (beta chain) is a study of monozygotic twins with inflammatory bowel disease. Findings and limits, study-wide: IBD patients showed reduced TCRbeta diversity (inverse Simpson) versus healthy co-twins.

From germline, CDR1 is SGHDN and CDR2 FVKESK. The CDR3 length is 15 residues. TCRdb reprocessed the 5' RACE reads, with one entry per CDR3 protein and no DNA. The sample totals 140,000 to 150,000 distinct CDR3 sequences. In regard to this clonotype: Antigen specificity is unknown.

The chain has TRBV14 and TRBJ2-5; the TCRdb D gene call, TRBD1, has no DNA to confirm it. The sequencing input was blood. The clonotype was recovered from a human donor with ulcerative colitis or Crohn's disease, or a healthy co-twin of an affected twin (not recorded which). The chain's CDR3 is CASSRFRTPVGTQYF.